The rows below give T cell receptor beta chains drawn from one sample of a study of prognosis after radiotherapy for stage I lung cancer. TCRdb processed the multiplex PCR reads anew with MiXCR; each CDR3 protein has one entry. The sample consists of 24,000 or so distinct CDR3 sequences, 40% of them appearing once. The sequenced sample was PBMCs, obtained before or after stereotactic body radiation therapy (not recorded which). These TCRs come from a donor aged 50 or older with non-small cell lung cancer. CDR3s include the opening cysteine and the closing phenylalanine or tryptophan. D genes are given only for firm matches. Clone size is not always given. Where it is, it says once, few, many or a class for expanded clones.

>NA|TRBV6-4|TRBJ2-7|NA
TGTGCCACCGACCGGAGACTATCGGGAGCGGAGTACGAGCGGTACTTC
CATDRRLSGAEYERYF
>few|TRBV5-1|TRBJ2-3|NA
TGCGCCAGCAGCGTGGGGTCAGATACGCAGTATTTT
CASSVGSDTQYF
>NA|TRBV6-1|TRBJ2-1|NA
TGTGCCAGCATTGGTTGGACAGACTCCTACAATGAGCAGTTCTTC
CASIGWTDSYNEQFF
>many|TRBV5-1|TRBJ2-5|NA
TGCGCCAGCAGCGCTCCGGGACGGCAAGAGACCCAGTACTTC
CASSAPGRQETQYF
>NA|TRBV6-4|TRBJ2-2|NA
TGTGCCAGCAGTGACCAGGGAGTCGGGGATCTATTTTTT
CASSDQGVGDLFF
>once|TRBV6-2/TRBV6-3|TRBJ2-7|TRBD2
TGTGCCAGCAGTTACTCGATGGCGGGAGGTCCCCGGAGTGGGAACGAGCAGTACTTC
CASSYSMAGGPRSGNEQYF
>many|TRBV28|TRBJ2-5|NA
TGTGCCAGCAGCCCCGTCCGGGAGACCCAGTACTTC
CASSPVRETQYF
>many|TRBV13|TRBJ2-4|NA
TGTGCCAGCAGCCCCCAGCCAGGCATTCAGTACTTC
CASSPQPGIQYF
>many|TRBV20-1|TRBJ2-1|NA
TGCAGTGCTAGAGATCCGTTGGCGAGAGCCTACAATGAGCAGTTCTTC
CSARDPLARAYNEQFF
>many|TRBV28|TRBJ2-1|NA
TGTGCCAGCAGTTTTGAGCCCTCCAGGGTCGAGCAGTTCTTC
CASSFEPSRVEQFF
>many|TRBV30|TRBJ2-3|NA
TGTGCCTGGGATGCGGAATACACAGATACGCAGTATTTT
CAWDAEYTDTQYF
>NA|TRBV30|TRBJ1-2|TRBD1
TGTGCCTCCACAGGGGAGCAGGGGTATGGCTACACCTTC
CASTGEQGYGYTF
>many|TRBV19|TRBJ2-7|NA
TGTGCCAGTAGTATAGATGGCACTACCTACGAGCAGTACTTC
CASSIDGTTYEQYF
>NA|TRBV2|TRBJ1-2|NA
TGTGCCAGCAGCGTTATTGATCATTGCTACACCTTC
CASSVIDHCYTF
>medium-sized|TRBV27|TRBJ2-1|TRBD1
TGTGCCAGCAGCCCGACAGGGTACAATGAGCAGTTCTTC
CASSPTGYNEQFF
>many|TRBV12-3/TRBV12-4|TRBJ2-1|NA
TGTGCCAGCCGCCGCGAAGGGATTGAGCAGTTCTTC
CASRREGIEQFF
>NA|TRBV2|TRBJ2-3|TRBD1
TGTGCCAACATAAAGGGGGCATCTAGCACAGATACGCAGTATTTT
CANIKGASSTDTQYF
>NA|TRBV9|TRBJ2-7|NA
TGTGCCATCAGCGTAGGGCTAGCGAGCTACGAGCGGTACTTC
CAISVGLASYERYF
>NA|TRBV24-1|TRBJ2-2|NA
TGTGCCACCAGTGATTTGTCTGCAGGCCCGACCGGGGAGCTGTTTTTT
CATSDLSAGPTGELFF
>many|TRBV28|TRBJ2-7|NA
TGTGCCAGCAGGGAGGTAGGGTCACAGGGTTTATACGAGCAGTACTTC
CASREVGSQGLYEQYF
>many|TRBV7-9|TRBJ1-2|NA
TGTGCCAGCTCCGAACACGGGGGGGGCTATGGCTACACCTTC
CASSEHGGGYGYTF
>medium-sized|TRBV5-1|TRBJ2-3|NA
TGCGCCAGCAGCCTCAGGATGTCCCCTTCTAGCACAGATACGCAGTATTTT
CASSLRMSPSSTDTQYF
>many|TRBV18|TRBJ2-7|NA
TGTGCCAGCTCACAAGAACAGACAACCTACGAGCAGTACTTC
CASSQEQTTYEQYF
>medium-sized|TRBV27|TRBJ2-2|TRBD2
TGTGCCAGCAGTTCGAGACGGACTAGCGGGATAAACACCGGGGAGCTGTTTTTT
CASSSRRTSGINTGELFF
>NA|TRBV28|TRBJ2-2|NA
TGTGCCATCATGGAGATACCAAAGAACACCGGGGAGCTGTTTTTT
CAIMEIPKNTGELFF
>many|TRBV5-1|TRBJ2-6|NA
TGCGCCAGCAGCTTAACCCATACAGTGTCTTCTGGGGCCAACGTCCTGACTTTC
CASSLTHTVSSGANVLTF
>many|TRBV11-1|TRBJ2-3|TRBD1
TGTGCCAGCAGCTTAGAGGGACGGCAGGGGGTCGATACGCAGTATTTT
CASSLEGRQGVDTQYF
>many|TRBV5-6|TRBJ2-3|NA
TGTGCCAGCAGCTTGGAAGGACGTCAGACTAAGAGCACAGATACGCAGTATTTT
CASSLEGRQTKSTDTQYF
>NA|TRBV28|TRBJ2-7|TRBD2
TGTGCCACCGGGGGGGGGGTTTACGAGCAGTACTTC
CATGGGVYEQYF